This T cell receptor (beta chain) comes out of a study of T cells in Graves' hyperthyroidism and ophthalmopathy (dated by TCRdb to between 2018 and 2021). Regarding the research as a whole: Peripheral blood was collected at initial diagnosis, before any treatment. To identify distinguishing TCR V-J signatures, a discovery cohort of about 100 patients was used, comprising 43 with Graves' ophthalmopathy and approximately 57 with stable Graves' hyperthyroidism. Prospective prediction of ophthalmopathy was tested in an independent validation cohort consisting of 18 to 20 hyperthyroidism patients and 15 or so patients who later progressed to ophthalmopathy. The approximately 98 discovery patients were randomly divided into training and test sets at a 7:3 ratio. The study also compared thyroid tissue and blood T-cell repertoires from over 5 Graves' hyperthyroidism patients. After blood sampling, hyperthyroidism patients were treated with methimazole at a starting dose of 30 mg daily, and ophthalmopathy patients were treated with high-dose intravenous methylprednisolone. According to the paper, TCR Vbeta CDR3 sequencing was carried out on some 130 peripheral blood samples, which came from approximately 43 ophthalmopathy, fewer than 80 hyperthyroidism and about 17 progressor patients.

This clonotype appeared many times. Its antigen is currently not known. Base qualities are missing; no much larger clone stands one base away. CDR1 and CDR2 were assigned from the germline V gene as MGHRA and YSYEKL. A distance of 11 bases separates the germline ends of V and J, which lose 3 bases and 5 bases respectively. The CDR3 goes from the cysteine to the phenylalanine over 14 residues. Just CDR3 DNA is preserved here, 42 bases in frame from base 1. Study-wide findings and limitations: Sample size was not statistically predetermined, and blinding of investigators to group allocation was not performed. In validation, the model predicted progression to ophthalmopathy a median of 6.5 months before onset, with 65% to 71% sensitivity and almost 75% specificity. A 13 V-J signature model separated ophthalmopathy from stable hyperthyroidism, with over 85% sensitivity and about 81% specificity in cross-validation and 80%/75% in testing. Most expanded thyroid clonotypes (frequency above 0.001) were also detected in blood, a finding suggesting that blood repertoires may reflect thyroid immune responses.

TCR beta CDR3 regions were amplified from RNA transcripts. The TCR CDR3 was subjected to a first round of RT-PCR using the HTBI primer set and the Qiagen OneStep RT-PCR kit. Libraries were constructed in a second round of multiplex PCR, after which size selection and purification were performed. Sequencing of the libraries was done on an Illumina HiSeq2000 using paired-end 100 bp reads. As for the authors' bioinformatics: Raw data were processed with SOAPnuke, discarding reads with adapters, uncalled bases, mean Phred below 15, or no exact constant-primer or identifier match. COPE v1.2.5 was used to merge high-quality paired reads, and clonotypes were defined as unique nucleotide sequences. Clonotypes were aligned to IMGT TRBV, TRBD and TRBJ reference segments using MiTCR v1.1. Only V-J combinations with frequency above 0.0001, covering 98% to 99.2% of repertoires, were analysed. A TCS score was defined as the ratio between F50 (clonal expansion) and ExV (chaos), using BLOSUM62-based TCRdist between CDR3 peptides within each V-J. Welch's t-statistics and random forest reduced just over 500 V-J features to about 12, which were used in a naive Bayes classifier (R e1071). In TCRdb, the public reads were trimmed at Q25 with fastp and aligned with MiXCR, with productive beta chains retained. CDR3 protein duplicates are merged, each entry listing the most common genes and DNA. Clone size and V and J calls follow TCRdb, not the original study. Within this sample are around 340,000 distinct CDR3 sequences, with roughly 17% of them counted one time only. The leading ten clones occupy approximately 30% of the sample.

Hyperthyroidism patients were newly diagnosed, had a disease duration of under 2 months, and were aged 18 to 65 years. Exclusion was applied to patients with uncontrolled infections, other autoimmune diseases, pregnancy or lactation. Diagnoses were based on clinical symptoms, serum thyroxine and TRAb, thyroid ultrasound and orbital computed tomography. For progressor patients, blood was drawn at the first diagnosis of hyperthyroidism, before any ophthalmopathy symptoms had appeared. Ficoll-Paque density gradient centrifugation was used to isolate PBMCs from 10 ml of fresh peripheral blood. Progressor patients were first diagnosed with Graves' hyperthyroidism and then developed ophthalmopathy during follow-up. Total RNA was extracted using Trizol reagent, and RNA quality was assessed on an Agilent 2100 Bioanalyzer.

The sample consisted of blood. This receptor was obtained from a woman under 40 with Graves' hyperthyroidism that later progressed to Graves' ophthalmopathy. The rearrangement joined TRBV4-1 to TRBJ2-4, and perhaps TRBD1 as D gene, on 6 matching bases. This receptor has the CDR3 CASSQEGGENIQYF. In nucleotide form, the sequence is TGCGCCAGCAGCCAGGAAGGGGGAGAAAACATTCAGTACTTC.